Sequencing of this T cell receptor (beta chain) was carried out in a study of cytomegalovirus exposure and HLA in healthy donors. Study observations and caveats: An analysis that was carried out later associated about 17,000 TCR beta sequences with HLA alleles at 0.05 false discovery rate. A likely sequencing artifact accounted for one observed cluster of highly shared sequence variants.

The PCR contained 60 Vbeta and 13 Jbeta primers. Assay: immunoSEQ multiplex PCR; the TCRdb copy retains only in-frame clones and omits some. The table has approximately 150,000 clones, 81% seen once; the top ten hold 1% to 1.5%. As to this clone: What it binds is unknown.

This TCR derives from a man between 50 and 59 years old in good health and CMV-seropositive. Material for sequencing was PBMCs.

The CDR3 spells CASNPDKQGITEAFF. CDR3 DNA: TGTGCCAGTAATCCCGACAAACAGGGGATCACTGAAGCTTTCTTT. V is TRBV19 and J is TRBJ1-1, with 7 bases matching TRBD1. V lost 7 bases and J lost 4; bases outside the gene matches: 12. CDR1 LNHDA and CDR2 SQIVND come from the germline V gene (reference sequence). This CDR3 comprises 15 residues.